This T cell receptor beta chain was identified in a study of cytomegalovirus exposure and HLA in healthy donors. Study-level findings and limits: The productive fraction for most TCR beta V segments was about 87% or about 30% in an earlier analysis. The listing of approximately 160 TCR beta chains classed them as cytomegalovirus-associated. Accurate predictions that matched the HLA-A and HLA-B alleles of most subjects were reportedly made from TCR beta sequences.

Primers: 60 Vbeta forward and 13 Jbeta reverse. Assay used: immunoSEQ multiplex PCR; TCRdb lists only in-frame clones, some missing. The table lists 150,000 to 200,000 clones, roughly 77% of them singletons. In regard to this clone: No antigen is known for it.

Germline trimming cut 7 bases from V and 2 bases from J; bases unmatched to any gene: 5. Germline V gene sequence: CDR1 ENHRY, CDR2 SYGVKD. The length of the CDR3 is 15 residues. Sequencing used PBMCs. The TCR was taken from a man aged 18 to 30 in good health and CMV-seropositive. This chain connects TRBV10-3 to TRBJ2-7; 13 nucleotides agree with TRBD2. CDR3 in amino acids: CAINTGLAGAYEQYF. CDR3 sequence (DNA): TGTGCCATCAACACCGGACTAGCGGGAGCCTACGAGCAGTACTTC.